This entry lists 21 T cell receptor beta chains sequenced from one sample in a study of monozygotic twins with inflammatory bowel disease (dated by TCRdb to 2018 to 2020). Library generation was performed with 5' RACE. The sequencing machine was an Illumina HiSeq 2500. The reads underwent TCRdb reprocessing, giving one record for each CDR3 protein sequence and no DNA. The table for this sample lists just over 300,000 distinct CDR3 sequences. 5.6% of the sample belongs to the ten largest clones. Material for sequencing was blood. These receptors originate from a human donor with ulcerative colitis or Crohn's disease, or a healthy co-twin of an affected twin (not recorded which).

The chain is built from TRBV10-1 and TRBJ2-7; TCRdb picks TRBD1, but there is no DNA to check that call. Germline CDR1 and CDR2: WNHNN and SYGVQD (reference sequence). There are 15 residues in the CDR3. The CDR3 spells CASKTGAPRHYEQYF.

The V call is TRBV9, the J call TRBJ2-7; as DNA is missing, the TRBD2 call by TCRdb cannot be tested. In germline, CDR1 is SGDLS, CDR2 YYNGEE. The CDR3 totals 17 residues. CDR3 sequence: CASSRGTSGRASYEQYF.

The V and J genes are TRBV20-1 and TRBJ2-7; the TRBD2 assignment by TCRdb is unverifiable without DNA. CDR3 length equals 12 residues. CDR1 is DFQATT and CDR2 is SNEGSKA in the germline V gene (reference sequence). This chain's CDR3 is CSAPATYREQYF.

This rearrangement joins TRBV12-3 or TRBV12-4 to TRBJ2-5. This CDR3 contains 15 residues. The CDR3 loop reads CASSPLTTSQETQYF.

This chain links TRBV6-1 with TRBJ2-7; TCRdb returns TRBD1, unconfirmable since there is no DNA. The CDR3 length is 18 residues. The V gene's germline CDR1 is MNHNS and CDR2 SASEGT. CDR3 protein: CASRPGGPGTPSYYEQYF.

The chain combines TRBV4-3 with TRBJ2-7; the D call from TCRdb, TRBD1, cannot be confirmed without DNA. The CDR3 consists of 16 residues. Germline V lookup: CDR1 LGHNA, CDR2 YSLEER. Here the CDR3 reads CASSQVVQGNSYEQYF.

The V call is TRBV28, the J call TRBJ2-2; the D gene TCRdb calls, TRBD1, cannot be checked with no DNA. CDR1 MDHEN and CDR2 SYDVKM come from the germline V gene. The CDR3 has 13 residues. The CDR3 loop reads CASSFLAPGELFF.

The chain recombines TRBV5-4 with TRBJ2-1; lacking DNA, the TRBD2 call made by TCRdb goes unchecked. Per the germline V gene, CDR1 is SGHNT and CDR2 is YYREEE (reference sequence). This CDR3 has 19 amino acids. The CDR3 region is CASSLGGLSGRAIYNEQFF.

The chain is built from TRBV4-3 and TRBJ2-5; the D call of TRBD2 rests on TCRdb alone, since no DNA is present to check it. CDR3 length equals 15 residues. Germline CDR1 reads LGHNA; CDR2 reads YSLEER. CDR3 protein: CASSLRTSGQETQYF.

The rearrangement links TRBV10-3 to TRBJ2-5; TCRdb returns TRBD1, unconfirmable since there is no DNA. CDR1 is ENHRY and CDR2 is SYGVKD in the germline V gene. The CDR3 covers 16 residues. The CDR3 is CAISESGRGLGETQYF.

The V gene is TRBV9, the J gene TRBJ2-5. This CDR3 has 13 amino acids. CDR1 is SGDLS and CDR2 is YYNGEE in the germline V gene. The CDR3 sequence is CASSVETQETQYF.

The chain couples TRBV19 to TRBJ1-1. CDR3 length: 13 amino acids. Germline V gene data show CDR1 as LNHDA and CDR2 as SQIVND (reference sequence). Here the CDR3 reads CASSPQMSTEAFF.

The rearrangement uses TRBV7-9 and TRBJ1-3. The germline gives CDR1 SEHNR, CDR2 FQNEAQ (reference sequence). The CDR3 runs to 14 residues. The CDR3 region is CASSLAGVPTTIYF.

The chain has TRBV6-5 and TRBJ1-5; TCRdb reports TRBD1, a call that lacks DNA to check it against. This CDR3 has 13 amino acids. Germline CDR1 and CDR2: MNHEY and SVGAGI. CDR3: CASSYTAGQPQHF.

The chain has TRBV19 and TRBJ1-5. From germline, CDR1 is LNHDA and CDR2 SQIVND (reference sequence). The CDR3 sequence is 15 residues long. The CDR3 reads CASSHGREGNQPQHF.

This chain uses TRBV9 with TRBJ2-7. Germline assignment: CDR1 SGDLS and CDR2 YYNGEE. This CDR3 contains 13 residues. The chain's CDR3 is CASSVSPVYEQYF.

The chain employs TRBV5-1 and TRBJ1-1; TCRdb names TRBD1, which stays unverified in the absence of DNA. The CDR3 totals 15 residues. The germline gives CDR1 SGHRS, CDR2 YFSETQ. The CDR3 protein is CASSTAGGGNTEAFF. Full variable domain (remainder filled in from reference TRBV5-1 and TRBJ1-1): KAGVTQTPRYLIKTRGQQVTLSCSPISGHRSVSWYQQTPGQGLQFLFEYFSETQRNKGNFPGRFSGRQFSNSRSEMNVSTLELGDSALYLCASSTAGGGNTEAFFGQGTRLTVV.

The CDR3 spells CASSRDTDSYEQYF. The chain is built from TRBV4-3 and TRBJ2-7; there is no DNA to check the TCRdb D call of TRBD1. The germline gives CDR1 LGHNA, CDR2 YSLEER. The CDR3 covers 14 residues.

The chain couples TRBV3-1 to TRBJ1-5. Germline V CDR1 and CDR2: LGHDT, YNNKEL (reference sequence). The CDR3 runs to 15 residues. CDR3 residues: CASSQEAGGYQPQHF.

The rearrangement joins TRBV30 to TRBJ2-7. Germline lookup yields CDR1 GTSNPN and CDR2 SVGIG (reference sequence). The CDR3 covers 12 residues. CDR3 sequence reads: CAWSRGVVEQYF.

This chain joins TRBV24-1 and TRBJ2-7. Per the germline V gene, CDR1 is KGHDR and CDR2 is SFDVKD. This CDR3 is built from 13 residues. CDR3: CATSDSKTYEQYF.